This passage covers 20 T cell receptor beta chains from one sample sequenced in a study of cytomegalovirus exposure and HLA in healthy donors. The PCR used 60 Vbeta and 13 Jbeta primers. Produced via immunoSEQ multiplex PCR; TCRdb's table is partial and in-frame only. The sample carries about 160,000 clones, 70% to 80% recorded once. Input material: PBMCs. These receptor sequences come from a man aged 25-45 years in good health and CMV-seronegative.

This clone showed up just once. The chain couples TRBV6-1 to TRBJ2-7; perhaps TRBD1 as D (6 bases). CDR1 MNHNS and CDR2 SASEGT come from the germline V gene. CDR3 length: 15 residues. V lost 2 bases to trimming and J lost 0 bases, with 11 bases between them. CDR3 loop: CASSESDRFSYEQYF. CDR3 bases: TGTGCCAGCAGTGAATCGGACAGATTCTCCTACGAGCAGTACTTC.

This sequence joins TRBV7-9 and TRBJ1-4, with D tentatively TRBD1 (6 bases). The CDR3 has 16 residues. Germline loops: CDR1 SEHNR, CDR2 FQNEAQ (reference sequence). The germline V and J ends were trimmed by 1 base and 2 bases, with 11 bases remaining between them. The CDR3 nucleotides read TGTGCCAGCAGCTTAGTTCAGGGGCTGACTAATGAAAAACTGTTTTTT. As protein: CASSLVQGLTNEKLFF.

This sequence joins TRBV9 and TRBJ2-3, with 8 bases lining up with TRBD2. Trimming cost V 4 bases and J 0 bases; bases outside gene matches: 4. CDR1 is SGDLS and CDR2 is YYNGEE in the germline V gene. The CDR3 sequence is 15 residues long. CDR3 sequence: CASSIAGTSTDTQYF. DNA for the CDR3: TGTGCCAGCAGCATAGCGGGGACTAGCACAGATACGCAGTATTTT.

The CDR3 region is CASRFGTGGEQYF. The CDR3, as DNA: TGTGCCAGCAGATTCGGGACAGGGGGCGAGCAGTACTTC. V and J are TRBV6-6 and TRBJ2-7, with TRBD1 matching over 11 bases. V was pared by 6 bases and J by 6 bases, with 4 bases of the junction left unmatched. Germline values: CDR1 MNHNY, CDR2 SVGAGI (reference sequence). The CDR3 is 13 amino acids.

This chain connects TRBV7-9 to TRBJ2-4; tentatively, D is TRBD2 (6 bases). V gave up 4 bases and J gave up 10 bases, with 23 bases separating them. Germline CDR1 and CDR2: SEHNR and FQNEAQ (reference sequence). CDR3 length: 16 residues. DNA for the CDR3: TGTGCCAGCAGCTATGGAGCCGGACTGCGGGGTGGGATTCAGTACTTC. Protein sequence: CASSYGAGLRGGIQYF.

The gene calls are TRBV5-4 and TRBJ2-7; possibly TRBD2 for D (5 bases). CDR1 is SGHNT and CDR2 is YYREEE in the germline V gene (reference sequence). Between the trimmed V and J ends, which lost 1 base and 2 bases, there was a span of 13 bases. The CDR3 extends over 15 amino acids. The CDR3 loop is CASSLKIGETYEQYF. As DNA, the CDR3 is TGTGCCAGCAGCTTGAAAATCGGGGAAACCTACGAGCAGTACTTC. Variable domain in full (rest from reference TRBV5-4 and TRBJ2-7): ETGVTQSPTHLIKTRGQQVTLRCSSQSGHNTVSWYQQALGQGPQFIFQYYREEENGRGNFPPRFSGLQFPNYSSELNVNALELDDSALYLCASSLKIGETYEQYFGPGTRLTVT.

This clone was seen a handful of times. The rearrangement uses TRBV7-9 and TRBJ2-2; TRBD2 agrees at 14 bases. CDR1 is SEHNR, CDR2 FQNEAQ, per germline (reference sequence). V gave up 5 bases and J gave up 7 bases; unmatched junction bases: 6. The CDR3 has 16 residues. The CDR3 DNA reads as TGTGCCAGCAGCCCGGGACTAGCGGGAGTGGACGGGGAGCTGTTTTTT. It encodes CASSPGLAGVDGELFF.

The chain joins TRBV19 to TRBJ1-6, with 9 bases aligning to TRBD1. The CDR3 loop spans 18 amino acids. Germline assignment: CDR1 LNHDA and CDR2 SQIVND (reference sequence). With V trimmed by 3 bases and J by 10 bases, 16 bases remained unmatched. The CDR3 DNA reads as TGTGCCAGTAGTATCGCCTCCACAGGGGGCGTCTATCGGTCACCCCTCCACTTT. Its protein product is CASSIASTGGVYRSPLHF.

This clone was counted a few times. The chain joins TRBV18 to TRBJ1-3; D gene ambiguous. This CDR3 region has 15 residues. CDR1 and CDR2 from the germline V gene are KGHSH and LQKENI. Deletions cut 5 bases from V and 0 bases from J, with 11 bases between. The CDR3 DNA follows: TGTGCCAGCTCAAGCGCACCGAGCTCTGGAAACACCATATATTTT. Encoded protein: CASSSAPSSGNTIYF.

The sample holds one count of this clone. This chain joins TRBV10-3 and TRBJ2-3; no reliable D call. Germline CDR1 is ENHRY and CDR2 is SYGVKD. Deletions cut 8 bases from V and 6 bases from J, with 12 bases between. The CDR3 length is 12 residues. The CDR3 here is CAILTNGDTQYF. CDR3 nucleotides: TGTGCCATCCTCACCAACGGGGATACGCAGTATTTT.

The V gene is TRBV6-5, the J gene TRBJ2-2; TRBD1 might be the D (6 bases). The CDR3 totals 16 residues. Trimming left V 0 bases short and J 7 bases short, with 15 bases between. The germline gives CDR1 MNHEY, CDR2 SVGAGI. The chain's CDR3 is CASSYSQAWGRGELFF. The CDR3 region has the DNA TGTGCCAGCAGTTACTCCCAAGCTTGGGGGCGCGGGGAGCTGTTTTTT.

J is TRBJ1-1 and V is TRBV6-5; TRBD1 is a possible D gene (5 bases). CDR1 MNHEY and CDR2 SVGAGI come from the germline V gene. The CDR3 consists of 13 residues. V lost 8 bases and J 1 base, leaving 11 bases between the germline ends. CDR3 sequence: CASGGGKNTEAFF. CDR3 DNA: TGTGCCAGCGGGGGGGGGAAGAACACTGAAGCTTTCTTT.

The rearrangement links TRBV6-5 to TRBJ1-5, with a tentative D call TRBD1 (6 bases). The CDR3 runs to 15 residues. Germline assignment: CDR1 MNHEY and CDR2 SVGAGI. V lost 6 bases to trimming and J lost 0 bases, with 12 bases between them. In DNA, the CDR3 is TGTGCCAGCAGACAACAGGGATATAGCAATCAGCCCCAGCATTTT. It translates to CASRQQGYSNQPQHF.

The chain has TRBV10-1 and TRBJ2-5; 9 bases are shared with TRBD2. The CDR3 totals 13 residues. The V gene end was trimmed by 5 bases and the J gene end by 5 bases; junction bases not matched to a gene: 3. CDR1 is WNHNN and CDR2 is SYGVQD in the germline V gene (reference sequence). This chain's CDR3 is CASSLLAGETQYF. CDR3 DNA sequence: TGCGCCAGCAGTCTTCTAGCGGGGGAGACCCAGTACTTC.

The chain recombines TRBV5-5 with TRBJ1-5; TRBD1 might be the D (6 bases). Germline loops: CDR1 SGHKS, CDR2 YYEKEE (reference sequence). V shed 3 bases and J shed 3 bases, with 13 bases lying between them. The CDR3 length is 15 residues. CDR3 nucleotides: TGTGCCAGCAGCTCCGGACAGCTTATCAATCAGCCCCAGCATTTT. Translation gives CASSSGQLINQPQHF.

This chain joins TRBV10-1 and TRBJ2-1; D is unresolved. Trimming left V 5 bases short and J 10 bases short, with 12 bases between. Germline-derived CDR1 and CDR2 are WNHNN and SYGVQD (reference sequence). This CDR3 contains 12 residues. The CDR3 DNA is TGCGCCAGCAGTCCCCGCAGCGAGGAGCAGTTCTTC. This gives the protein CASSPRSEEQFF.

This clone appeared a single time. The chain joins TRBV9 to TRBJ2-7; 9 bases map to TRBD1. The germline V gene encodes CDR1 SGDLS and CDR2 YYNGEE. CDR3 length equals 19 residues. V trimming: 4 bases; J trimming: 2 bases; junction bases outside the gene matches: 19. DNA for the CDR3: TGTGCCAGCAGCCCCCAAGTCCCGGGACAGGGTTCGGGCGCCTACGAGCAGTACTTC. Translation: CASSPQVPGQGSGAYEQYF.

As for this clone: Compared with germline, one end of the junction differs, possibly owing to a read error. Other DNA variants within this sample encode the same CDR3. The chain is built from TRBV7-7 and TRBJ2-5; the match to TRBD2 covers 13 bases. Germline CDR1 reads SSHAT; CDR2 reads FNYEAQ (reference sequence). There are 16 residues in the CDR3. The chain's CDR3 is CASSPGLAGARETQYF. The DNA of the CDR3 is TGTGCTAGCAGCCCTGGACTAGCGGGAGCTAGAGAGACCCAGTACTTC. The full variable domain, with the rest looked up from reference TRBV7-7 and TRBJ2-5, is GAGVSQSPRYKVTKRGQDVTLRCDPISSHATLYWYQQALGQGPEFLTYFNYEAQPDKSGLPSDRFSAERPEGSISTLTIQRTEQRDSAMYRCASSPGLAGARETQYFGPGTRLLVL.

This chain connects TRBV9 to TRBJ2-6, with 9 bases identical to TRBD1. Germline values: CDR1 SGDLS, CDR2 YYNGEE. Trimming at V came to 0 bases and at J to 0 bases, leaving 13 bases not matched to a gene. The CDR3 consists of 21 residues. The CDR3 is CASSVEGGRDRDPSGANVLTF. The CDR3 bases are TGTGCCAGCAGCGTAGAAGGGGGCCGGGACAGGGATCCCTCTGGGGCCAACGTCCTGACTTTC.

The rearrangement uses TRBV27 and TRBJ2-3; weak D call: TRBD2 (5 bases). Trimming left V 3 bases short and J 4 bases short, with 11 bases between. The CDR3 runs to 14 residues. The germline V gene has CDR1 MNHEY and CDR2 SMNVEV (reference sequence). The DNA for the CDR3 is TGTGCCAGCAGTTTTGGGCTAGCTCCAGATACGCAGTATTTT. This gives the protein CASSFGLAPDTQYF.